This entry concerns a single TCR beta chain. Antigen specificity is unknown. Sequencing used immunoSEQ multiplex PCR; TCRdb keeps in-frame clones, though not all of them. The sample holds over 35,000 clones, approximately 82% seen once. Culturing for more than 9 days preceded CD4+ T cell isolation. PCR confirmed that the person was infected with SARS-CoV-2 between March and December 2020. Participants each got two BNT162b2 or mRNA-1273 vaccine doses. The data were taken from a study of vaccination effects on CD4 cells after COVID-19. Looking at the study overall: About 2 million PBMC were seeded per well and grown in the presence of roughly 10 IU/ml IL-2 and around 11 ug/ml peptides.

Study-wide points: New vaccine-induced clones dominated convalescents' post-vaccine spike-reactive clones.

The CDR3 extends over 13 amino acids. Germline CDR1 is KGHSH and CDR2 is LQKENI. Trimming took 5 bases from V and 3 from J, leaving 11 bases between them. Sample: CD4+ T cells from PBMCs cultured without peptide, taken after COVID-19 vaccination. This receptor was identified in a human donor who had a prior SARS-CoV-2 infection. The chain is built from TRBV18 and TRBJ2-7; D is possibly TRBD1 (5 bases). Written as DNA, the CDR3 is TGTGCCAGCTCAATGGTAGGGGACTACGAGCAGTACTTC. It is translated as CASSMVGDYEQYF.